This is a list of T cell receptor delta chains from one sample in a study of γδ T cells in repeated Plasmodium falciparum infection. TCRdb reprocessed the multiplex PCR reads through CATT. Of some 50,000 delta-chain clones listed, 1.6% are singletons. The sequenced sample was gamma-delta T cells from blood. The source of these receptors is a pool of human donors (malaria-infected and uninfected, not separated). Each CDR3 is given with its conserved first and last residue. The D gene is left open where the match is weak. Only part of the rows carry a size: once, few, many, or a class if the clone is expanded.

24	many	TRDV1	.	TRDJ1	TGTGCTCTTGGGGAACTGATTCCCTACTATCAATTCGACTGGAGGATACAGGGCACCGATAAACTCATCTTT	CALGELIPYYQFDWRIQGTDKLIF
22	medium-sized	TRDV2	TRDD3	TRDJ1	TGTGCCTGTGACACCGACGAAGGAAGTCAGAGTACTGGGGGGGCCTACACCGATAAACTCATCTTT	CACDTDEGSQSTGGAYTDKLIF
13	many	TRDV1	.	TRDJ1	TGTGCTCTGAAGCCGGGGATTGGCGATAAGCTCATCTTT	CALKPGIGDKLIF
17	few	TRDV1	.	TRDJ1	TGTGCTCTTGGGGAACTACAACCGCCCCGGGAGACCGATAAACTCATCTTT	CALGELQPPRETDKLIF
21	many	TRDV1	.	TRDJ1	TGTGCTCTTGGGGACCTACGGTGGGGTGGGGGCCCCCTAAGGCACACCGATAAACTCATCTTT	CALGDLRWGGGPLRHTDKLIF
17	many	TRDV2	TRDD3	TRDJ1	TGTGCCTGTGACACCCTAATGGGGGATACGGACACCGATAAACTCATCTTT	CACDTLMGDTDTDKLIF
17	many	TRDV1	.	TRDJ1	TGTGCTCTTGGGGAACGAGATCCTACGGCGAACACCGATAAACTCATCTTT	CALGERDPTANTDKLIF
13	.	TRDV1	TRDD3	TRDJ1	TGTAGCGGAAGTACTGGGGGATTCCTTAAACTCATCTTT	CSGSTGGFLKLIF
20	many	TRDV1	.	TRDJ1	TGTGCTCTTGGGGGTCTGTGGTATACCGTCCGGGGGGTCCTAAGCGATAAACTCATCTTT	CALGGLWYTVRGVLSDKLIF
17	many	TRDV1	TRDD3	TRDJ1	TGTGCTCTTGAGGTTTACCCCACTGGGGCGCTATTCAATAAACTCATCTTT	CALEVYPTGALFNKLIF
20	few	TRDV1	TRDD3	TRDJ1	TGCTCTGCAGTCGGGGGCTCCGTTTACTGGGGGATTCAGTACACCGATAAACTCATCTTT	CSAVGGSVYWGIQYTDKLIF
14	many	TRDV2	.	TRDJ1	TGTGCCTGTGATCGTCAGTCGGGCGGCGATAAACTCATCTTT	CACDRQSGGDKLIF
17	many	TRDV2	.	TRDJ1	TGTGCCTGTGACTTACGTTGCCGCTCGCCTAGAACCGATAAACTCATCTTT	CACDLRCRSPRTDKLIF
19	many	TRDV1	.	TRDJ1	TGTGCTCTTGGGGAGCCCTATCCTACAGCCTGGGGGTACACCGATAAACTCATCTTT	CALGEPYPTAWGYTDKLIF
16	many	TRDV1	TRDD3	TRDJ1	TGTGCTCTTGGGGAACTTACCGGGGATACGACCGATAAACTCATCTTT	CALGELTGDTTDKLIF
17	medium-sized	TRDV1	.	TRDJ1	TGTGCTCTTGGGGAACTAGCCGCTCTACCTCCCGGGGATAAACTCATCTTT	CALGELAALPPGDKLIF
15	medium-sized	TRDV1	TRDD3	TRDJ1	TGTGCTCTTGGGGAACTAGGAGGGATACGCATTAAACTCATCTTT	CALGELGGIRIKLIF
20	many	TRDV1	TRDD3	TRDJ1	TGTGCTCTTGGGGGAGCCTTCCTGAGGGCTACTGGGGGACCCACCGATAAACTCATCTTT	CALGGAFLRATGGPTDKLIF
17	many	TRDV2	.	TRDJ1	TGTGCCTGTGACATCATCGGGGTCAAGGGCTACACCGATAAACTCATCTTT	CACDIIGVKGYTDKLIF
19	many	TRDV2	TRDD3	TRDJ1	TGTGCCTGTGATAACCTCCGAATACTGGGGGTAGCGTACACCGATAAACTCATCTTT	CACDNLRILGVAYTDKLIF
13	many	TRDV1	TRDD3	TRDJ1	TGTGCTCTGTCTCCTCAACTGGGGGATAAACTCATCTTT	CALSPQLGDKLIF
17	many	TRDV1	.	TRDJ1	TGTGCTCTTGGGGAATGCCCCTATACCCTGAGGACCGATAAACTCATCTTT	CALGECPYTLRTDKLIF
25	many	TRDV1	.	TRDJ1	TGTGCTCTTGGGGAACGGGTCGGGACCTACCTTTTAGGAGGTCCTACTACCCTACTGGGACTTAAACTCATCTTT	CALGERVGTYLLGGPTTLLGLKLIF
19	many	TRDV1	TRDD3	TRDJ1	TGTGCTCTTGGGGATGTACGTACTGGGGGATACTTGGGCACCGATAAACTCATCTTT	CALGDVRTGGYLGTDKLIF
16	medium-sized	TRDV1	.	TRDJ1	TGTGCTCTTGGGGAACCCCCGTTCCCTCCCACGACGAAACTCATCTTT	CALGEPPFPPTTKLIF
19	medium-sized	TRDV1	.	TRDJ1	TGTGCTCTTGGGGTCCTAAACCCCCTTTGGATCCTACTCTCGGATAAACTCATCTTT	CALGVLNPLWILLSDKLIF
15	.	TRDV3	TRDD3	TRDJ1	TGTGCCTTTAAATTCCTACGGGGGATACCGGATATACTCATCTTT	CAFKFLRGIPDILIF
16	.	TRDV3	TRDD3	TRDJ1	TGTGCCCTTTCCTACGAGTACTGGGGGATAAGGGAAAAACTCATCTTT	CALSYEYWGIREKLIF
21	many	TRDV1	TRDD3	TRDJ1	TGTGCTCTTGGGGATTCCGTTACTACTGGGGGTAGTCGTTTGTACACCGATAAACTCATCTTT	CALGDSVTTGGSRLYTDKLIF
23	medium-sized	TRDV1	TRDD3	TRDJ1	TGTGCTCTTGGGTCACATCCTCCCCCCCTGGGCTTGGGGATATGCGAACACACCGATAAACTCATCTTT	CALGSHPPPLGLGICEHTDKLIF
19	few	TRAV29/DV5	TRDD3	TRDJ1	TGTGCAGCAAGGGGGGTCCCGGCGGTACTGGGGGATACCCGCGATAAACTCATCTTT	CAARGVPAVLGDTRDKLIF
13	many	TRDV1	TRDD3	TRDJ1	TGTGCCCTTTTATTCCCTGGGGGCTCAAAACTCATCTTT	CALLFPGGSKLIF
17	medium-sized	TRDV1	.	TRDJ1	TGTGCTCTTGGGAGGTACGAGGGGCTGGGAGACACCGATAAACTCATCTTT	CALGRYEGLGDTDKLIF
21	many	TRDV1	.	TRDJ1	TGTGCTCTTGGGGACCCGGCCTTCCTACGAGGGATACGCTGGTACACCGATAAACTCATCTTT	CALGDPAFLRGIRWYTDKLIF
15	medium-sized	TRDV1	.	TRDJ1	TGTGCTCTTGGGGAAGTGACCCCTTACACCGATAAACTCATCTTT	CALGEVTPYTDKLIF
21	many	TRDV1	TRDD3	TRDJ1	TGTGCTCTTGGGGAATGGTCCTACGTTGGCCGGGGGATACGAGACACCGATAAACTCATCTTT	CALGEWSYVGRGIRDTDKLIF
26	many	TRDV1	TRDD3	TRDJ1	TGTGCTCTTTGGGAACTCTGTTTCCTGTCATCTTCCTTAGCGGCTACTGGGGGCGAGTACACCGATAAACTCATCTTT	CALWELCFLSSSLAATGGEYTDKLIF
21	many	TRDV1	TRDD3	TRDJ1	TGTGCTCTTGGGCTCCTTCCTGACGTACTGGGGGACCAACCTAACACCGATAAACTCATCTTT	CALGLLPDVLGDQPNTDKLIF
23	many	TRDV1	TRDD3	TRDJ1	TGTGCTCTTGGGGACACGCGGCCTTCCTACTTCCCCTGGGGGATACGCAGTACAGGTAAACTCATCTTT	CALGDTRPSYFPWGIRSTGKLIF
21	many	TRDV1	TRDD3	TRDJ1	TGTGCTCTTGGGGAGGGAGGGCCCCCTCATCTAGGGGATACGCGAGTCGATAAACTCATCTTT	CALGEGGPPHLGDTRVDKLIF
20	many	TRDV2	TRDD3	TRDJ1	TGTGCCTGTGACACCGGAAGCTGGGGGATACGGATTTCGGGGGGTCATAAACTCATCTTT	CACDTGSWGIRISGGHKLIF
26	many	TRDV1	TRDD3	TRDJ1	TGTGCTCTTGGGGAACCTTCACCCTTTTCTACGTTTATACTACTGGGGGCCCCGGCGTACACCGATAAACTCATCTTT	CALGEPSPFSTFILLGAPAYTDKLIF
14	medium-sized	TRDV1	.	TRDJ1	TGTGCTCTTGGGGAACTCATCGGGTCCGATAAACTCATCTTT	CALGELIGSDKLIF
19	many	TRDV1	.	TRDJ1	TGTGCTCTTGGGGAACTCTACCTCAACTGGTGGGGGTACACCGATAAACTCATCTTT	CALGELYLNWWGYTDKLIF
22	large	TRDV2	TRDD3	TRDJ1	TGTGCCTGTGACCCCCCCCTAAAAATCTCAACTGGGGGATACGGGGACACCGATAAACTCATCTTT	CACDPPLKISTGGYGDTDKLIF